This record looks at one T cell receptor beta chain sequence and its context. Trimming removed 6 bases from V and 5 bases from J, with 14 bases in between. Germline lookup yields CDR1 ENHRY and CDR2 SYGVKD. The CDR3 totals 13 residues. Which cohort a participant joined came from the clinical history participants gave. The sample originates from a study of blood T cell repertoires in COVID-19. As for the study in general: Acute-phase and convalescent COVID-19 samples originated in the United States, Italy and Spain.

The repertoire was sequenced with immunoSEQ multiplex PCR; TCRdb's copy has only in-frame clones and lacks some. The data show 250,000 or so clones, with approximately 90% seen just once and 0.85% to 0.9% held by the top ten. Specimen: PBMCs or T cells enriched from blood (not recorded which). The receptor comes from a man in his fifties or sixties who had been exposed to COVID-19. This chain uses TRBV10-3 with TRBJ2-7, with a tentative D call TRBD2 (5 bases). The CDR3 loop reads CAIRWTSGDEQYF. The CDR3 DNA sequence: TGTGCCATCAGATGGACCTCCGGGGACGAGCAGTACTTC.